Below, 8 T cell receptor beta chains from the same sample are listed, as sequenced in a study of shared clonotypes between healthy human individuals. Sequencing was performed with immunoSEQ multiplex PCR; in TCRdb, only in-frame clones are kept and a portion is missing. The table records 2.3 million or so clones, 93% of them present only once. The specimen was naive CD4+ T cells from PBMCs. Subset noted: CD45RA+ positively selected. The receptors originated from a man younger than 30 in good health. Some clones in this sample may be carry-over from other donors' samples.

This clone was found a few times. This sequence joins TRBV6-5 and TRBJ1-2, with 8 nucleotides matching TRBD1. The junction had 9 bases not matched to a gene; V was cut back by 10 bases and J by 8 bases. The CDR3 consists of 12 residues. The germline gives CDR1 MNHEY, CDR2 SVGAGI. The CDR3 DNA sequence: TGTGCCACGAGTGACAGGGGTCGCGGCTACACCTTC. This encodes CATSDRGRGYTF.

The CDR3 protein is CASSLGQGGPQHF. In nucleotides, the CDR3 is TGTGCCAGCAGTTTGGGCCAGGGGGGGCCCCAGCATTTT. The chain employs TRBV28 and TRBJ1-5; 7 bases line up with TRBD1. Germline values: CDR1 MDHEN, CDR2 SYDVKM. Trimming removed 3 bases from V and 9 bases from J; junction bases left unmatched: 5. The CDR3 contains 13 residues. The full variable domain, rest sourced from reference TRBV28 and TRBJ1-5, is DVKVTQSSRYLVKRTGEKVFLECVQDMDHENMFWYRQDPGLGLRLIYFSYDVKMKEKGDIPEGYSVSREKKERFSLILESASTNQTSMYLCASSLGQGGPQHFGDGTRLSIL.

In DNA form, the CDR3 reads TGTGCCAGCAGCCCCAGGAGGGTCGGGACAGGGGCTAACCAAGAGACCCAGTACTTC. Amino acid sequence: CASSPRRVGTGANQETQYF. This chain uses TRBV11-2 with TRBJ2-5; 10 positions agree with TRBD1. Trimming removed 5 bases from V and 0 bases from J; junction bases left unmatched: 15. Germline-derived CDR1 and CDR2 are SGHAT and FQNNGV. The CDR3 sequence is 19 residues long.

The chain recombines TRBV28 with TRBJ2-3; a possible D gene is TRBD1 (6 bases). Germline CDR1 is MDHEN and CDR2 is SYDVKM. This CDR3 region has 15 residues. Trimming removed 6 bases from V and 7 bases from J, with 20 bases in between. DNA for the CDR3: TGTGCCAGCAGCCCCACCTACAGGGATCATAATACGCAGTATTTT. Protein product: CASSPTYRDHNTQYF. The full variable domain, with the rest looked up from reference TRBV28 and TRBJ2-3, is DVKVTQSSRYLVKRTGEKVFLECVQDMDHENMFWYRQDPGLGLRLIYFSYDVKMKEKGDIPEGYSVSREKKERFSLILESASTNQTSMYLCASSPTYRDHNTQYFGPGTRLTVL.

This chain joins TRBV7-9 and TRBJ2-1; D is unclear. This CDR3 contains 15 residues. The V and J ends lost 1 base and 6 bases respectively, with 13 bases between them. Germline lookup yields CDR1 SEHNR and CDR2 FQNEAQ (reference sequence). In DNA, the CDR3 is TGTGCCAGCAGCTTAGTCGATGGACGCCGCAATGAGCAGTTCTTC. Translation: CASSLVDGRRNEQFF.

The chain carries TRBV28 and TRBJ1-1; perhaps TRBD1 as D (6 bases). Looked up from germline, CDR1 is MDHEN and CDR2 is SYDVKM. Trimming removed 3 bases from V and 4 bases from J, with 9 bases in between. This CDR3 comprises 13 residues. CDR3: CASSFGGITEAFF. The CDR3 DNA reads TGTGCCAGCAGTTTCGGGGGCATCACTGAAGCTTTCTTT.

V and J are TRBV7-8 and TRBJ2-4; no reliable D call. CDR3 length equals 13 residues. CDR1 is SGHVS and CDR2 is FQNEAQ in the germline V gene. V lost 5 bases and J 5 bases, leaving 10 bases between the germline ends. CDR3 sequence (DNA): TGTGCCAGCAGCATGACCCGTGAAAACATTCAGTACTTC. Amino acid sequence: CASSMTRENIQYF.

This chain uses TRBV2 with TRBJ1-3; no firm D call. CDR3 length equals 14 residues. In germline, CDR1 is SNHLY, CDR2 FYNNEI. Trimming took 4 bases from V and 0 from J, leaving 7 bases between them. The CDR3 region is CASSALDSGNTIYF. CDR3 sequence (DNA): TGTGCCAGCAGTGCTTTGGACTCTGGAAACACCATATATTTT.